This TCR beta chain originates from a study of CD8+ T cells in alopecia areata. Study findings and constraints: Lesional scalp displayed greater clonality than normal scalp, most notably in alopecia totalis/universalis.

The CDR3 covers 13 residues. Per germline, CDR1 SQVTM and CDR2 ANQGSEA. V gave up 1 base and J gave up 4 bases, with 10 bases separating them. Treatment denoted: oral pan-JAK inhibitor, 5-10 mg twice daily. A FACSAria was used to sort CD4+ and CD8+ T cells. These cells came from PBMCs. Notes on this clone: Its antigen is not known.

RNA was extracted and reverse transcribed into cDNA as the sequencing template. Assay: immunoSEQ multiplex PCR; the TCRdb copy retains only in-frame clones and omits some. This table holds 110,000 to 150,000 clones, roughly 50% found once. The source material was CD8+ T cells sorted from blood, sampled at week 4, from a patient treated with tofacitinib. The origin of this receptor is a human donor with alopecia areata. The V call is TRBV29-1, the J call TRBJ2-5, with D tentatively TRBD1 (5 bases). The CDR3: CSVEGGSLETQYF. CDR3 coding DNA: TGCAGCGTTGAAGGGGGCAGCCTAGAGACCCAGTACTTC.